This TCR beta chain was observed in a study of blood T cells in healthy people across ages. This clonotype was detected a few times. There are 14 residues in the CDR3. Germline values: CDR1 LGHNA, CDR2 YNFKEQ. A J-beta primer mix and a sample-barcoded 5' primer were used in a second PCR of roughly 6 to 12 cycles. TCRdb itself ran the 5' RACE reads through MiXCR, one entry per CDR3 protein. The profile shows roughly 1,100,000 distinct CDR3 sequences, around 27% of them singletons. The same sample was also used in a study of T cells of mothers and their children.

The genes are TRBV4-2 and TRBJ2-5, with TRBD1 identical over 8 bases. TRBJ2-7 explains the end of the DNA better; the J call may be wrong. Sequencing was performed on blood. This TCR was sampled from a girl aged 2-15 years in good health. The DNA of the CDR3 is TGTGCCAGCAGCCAAGGGACAGGGCACTACGAGCAGTACTTC. Amino acids: CASSQGTGHYEQYF.